This T cell receptor (beta chain) was recovered during a study of T cell responses to AZD1222 COVID-19 vaccine. Findings of the study overall: Most donors were white British, females outnumbered males, and clonal diversity was possibly underestimated. Of the AZD1222 recipients, only 5 to 7 were seropositive at baseline.

Germline V gene data show CDR1 as SGHRS and CDR2 as YFSETQ. Trimming left V 0 bases short and J 5 bases short, with 8 bases between. The CDR3 consists of 13 residues. Assay: immunoSEQ multiplex PCR; the TCRdb copy retains only in-frame clones and omits some. The sample holds roughly 120,000 clones; about 90% are singletons and the top ten take more than 7%. About this clone: The target antigen is unknown.

Sample: peripheral blood, taken 28 days after the second AZD1222 dose. The rearrangement joins TRBV5-1 to TRBJ2-5, with D unresolved. The sequence was obtained from an adult who received the AZD1222 COVID-19 vaccine. CDR3 DNA: TGCGCCAGCAGCTTGGGAGGATTGGAGACCCAGTACTTC. Translation gives CASSLGGLETQYF.